What follows is one T cell receptor beta chain and its context. Its antigen remains unidentified. TCRdb analysed the 5' RACE reads with MiXCR anew, one entry per CDR3 protein. The sample contains 350,000 to 500,000 distinct CDR3 sequences, 18% of which appear only once. This sample is drawn from a study of identical twins. Points from the study as a whole: Rather than following the same donors, the conclusions depended on cross-sectional statistical analysis.

Specimen: naive T cells sorted from blood. This clonotype was obtained from a man aged 45-65 years in good health.

The CDR3 DNA follows: TGTGCCAGCAGTTTAGGTCGGTCCGTCGCCAAAAACATTCAGTACTTC. Its translation: CASSLGRSVAKNIQYF. The rearrangement links TRBV28 to TRBJ2-4, with no clear D. CDR3 length equals 16 residues. Trimming took off 2 bases at V and 1 base at J, with 12 bases between the two ends. Germline CDR1 is MDHEN and CDR2 is SYDVKM.